The 4 T cell receptor beta chains reported below all come from one sample, sequenced in a study of blood T cell repertoires in COVID-19. Clones were read by immunoSEQ multiplex PCR, and TCRdb kept only the in-frame ones, dropping some. The sample includes roughly 340,000 clones, approximately 90% of them seen just once. The specimen was peripheral blood. These receptors came from a woman aged 18-29 years who had recovered from COVID-19.

The chain recombines TRBV29-1 with TRBJ1-2, with 7 bases that match TRBD1. The length of the CDR3 is 13 residues. The germline V gene encodes CDR1 SQVTM and CDR2 ANQGSEA. With 7 bases clipped from V and 6 bases from J, the junction kept 11 bases outside the gene matches. The CDR3 here is CSASLGTAHGYTF. The CDR3 bases are TGCAGCGCGTCCCTGGGGACAGCCCATGGCTACACCTTC.

A single count supports this clone. This chain joins TRBV6-5 and TRBJ2-4; TRBD1 agrees at 7 bases. V was pared by 6 bases and J by 0 bases, with 5 bases of the junction left unmatched. The CDR3 is made up of 15 amino acids. From germline, CDR1 is MNHEY and CDR2 SVGAGI. This CDR3 reads CASSQGERAKNIQYF. The CDR3 DNA reads as TGTGCCAGCAGCCAGGGGGAACGAGCCAAAAACATTCAGTACTTC.

This chain uses TRBV5-8 with TRBJ2-7; possibly TRBD2 for D (6 bases). V lost 4 bases and J lost 0, with 11 bases in between. The germline V gene has CDR1 SGHTS and CDR2 YDEGEE. The CDR3 loop spans 14 amino acids. The CDR3 DNA sequence: TGTGCCAGCAGCCGGGCGGGATTCTCCTACGAGCAGTACGTC. Encoded protein: CASSRAGFSYEQYV.

The CDR3 is CASSFPPGLAGVMQYV. Written as DNA, the CDR3 is TGTGCCAGCAGTTTCCCCCCGGGACTAGCGGGAGTCATGCAGTACGTC. This chain links TRBV7-9 with TRBJ2-7; 14 nucleotides match TRBD2. The CDR3 runs to 16 residues. Germline CDR1 reads SEHNR; CDR2 reads FQNEAQ (reference sequence). Trimming removed 6 bases from V and 9 bases from J; junction bases left unmatched: 13.